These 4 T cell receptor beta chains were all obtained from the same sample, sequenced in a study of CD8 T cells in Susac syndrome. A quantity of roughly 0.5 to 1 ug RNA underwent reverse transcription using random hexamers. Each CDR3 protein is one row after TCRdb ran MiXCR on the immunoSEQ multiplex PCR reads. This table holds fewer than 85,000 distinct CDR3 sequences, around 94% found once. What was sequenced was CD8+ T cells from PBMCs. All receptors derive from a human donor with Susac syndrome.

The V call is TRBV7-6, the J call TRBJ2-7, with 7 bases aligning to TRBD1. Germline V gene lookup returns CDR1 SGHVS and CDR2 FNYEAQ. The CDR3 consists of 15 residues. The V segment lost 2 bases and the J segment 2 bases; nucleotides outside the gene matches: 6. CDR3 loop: CASSLKVRGTYEQYF. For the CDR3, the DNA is TGTGCCAGCAGCTTAAAGGTCAGGGGGACCTACGAGCAGTACTTC.

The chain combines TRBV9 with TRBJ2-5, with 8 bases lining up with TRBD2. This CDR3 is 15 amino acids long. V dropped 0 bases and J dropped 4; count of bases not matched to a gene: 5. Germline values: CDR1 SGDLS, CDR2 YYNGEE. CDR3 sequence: CASSVERGLGETQYF. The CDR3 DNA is TGTGCCAGCAGCGTAGAGAGGGGACTAGGAGAGACCCAGTACTTC.

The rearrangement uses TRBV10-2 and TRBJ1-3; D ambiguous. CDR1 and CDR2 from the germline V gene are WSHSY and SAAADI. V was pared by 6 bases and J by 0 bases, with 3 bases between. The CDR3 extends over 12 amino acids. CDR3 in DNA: TGCGCCAGCAGGGACTCTGGAAACACCATATATTTT. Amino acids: CASRDSGNTIYF.

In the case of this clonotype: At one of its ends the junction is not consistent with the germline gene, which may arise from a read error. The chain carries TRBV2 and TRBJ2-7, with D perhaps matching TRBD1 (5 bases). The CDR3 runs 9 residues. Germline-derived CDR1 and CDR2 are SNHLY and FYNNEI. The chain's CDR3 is CASSRQGIF. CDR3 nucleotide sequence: TGTGCCAGCAGTCGTCAGGGTATCTTC. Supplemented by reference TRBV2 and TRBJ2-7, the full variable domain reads EPEVTQTPSHQVTQMGQEVILRCVPISNHLYFYWYRQILGQKVEFLVSFYNNEISEKSEIFDDQFSVERPDGSNFTLKIRSTKLEDSAMYFCASSRQGIFGPGTRLTVT.